These 19 T cell receptor beta chains originate from one sample sequenced in a study of T-cell memory formation after mild COVID-19. TCRdb re-called the 5' RACE reads with MiXCR, one entry per CDR3 protein. The repertoire has 400,000 to 450,000 distinct CDR3 sequences, approximately 19% of them found once; the top ten carry around a fifth. Sample: PBMCs or a T cell subset sorted from them (not recorded which). All receptors come from a man between 18 and 35 years old who had mild COVID-19 (a few samples of this study predate the infection). Cell type and time point are not known.

The V and J genes are TRBV29-1 and TRBJ2-3, with 9 nucleotides matching TRBD2. Germline trimming cut 0 bases from V and 6 bases from J; bases unmatched to any gene: 7. Germline CDR1 SQVTM, CDR2 ANQGSEA. This CDR3 has 15 residues. CDR3 DNA: TGCAGCGTTGAAGAGGGGACTAGCTCTGCTGATACGCAGTATTTT. Protein product: CSVEEGTSSADTQYF.

This clonotype appeared a few times. The chain recombines TRBV7-9 with TRBJ1-2; D is undetermined. This CDR3 has 13 amino acids. Between the trimmed V and J ends, which lost 2 bases and 7 bases, there was a span of 11 bases. Germline V CDR1 and CDR2: SEHNR, FQNEAQ (reference sequence). The CDR3 DNA is TGTGCCAGCAGCTTACAGGTTTCGTTTGGCTACACCTTC. It yields the protein CASSLQVSFGYTF.

This clonotype has more than one count but fewer than ten. J is TRBJ2-3 and V is TRBV7-2; possibly TRBD2 for D (6 bases). This CDR3 comprises 13 residues. V lost 5 bases and J lost 5, with 11 bases in between. The germline CDR1 and CDR2 sequences are SGHTA and FQGNSA. The CDR3 DNA follows: TGTGCCAGCAGCCGTACGGGGGTAGATACGCAGTATTTT. Its protein is CASSRTGVDTQYF.

V usage is TRBV6-5 and J usage is TRBJ2-5; tentative D call: TRBD1 (6 bases). Looked up from germline, CDR1 is MNHEY and CDR2 is SVGAGI. The V gene lost 6 bases and the J gene lost 5 bases, with 16 bases spanning the gap. This CDR3 is 14 amino acids long. The CDR3: CASRTHRVSETQYF. The CDR3 DNA sequence: TGTGCCAGCAGGACGCACAGGGTTTCGGAGACCCAGTACTTC.

This clonotype was counted at least ten times. CDR3: CASSLRGTANYGYTF. CDR3 in DNA: TGCGCCAGCAGCTTACGGGGGACAGCTAACTATGGCTACACCTTC. The chain recombines TRBV5-1 with TRBJ1-2, with 7 bases aligning to TRBD1. Germline-derived CDR1 and CDR2 are SGHRS and YFSETQ. The V and J ends lost 2 bases and 0 bases, in that order; junction bases with no gene match: 4. The CDR3 is made up of 15 amino acids.

This clonotype showed up many times. The chain recombines TRBV7-9 with TRBJ2-5; no firm D call. The CDR3 runs to 12 residues. V shed 5 bases and J shed 8 bases, with 12 bases lying between them. Germline assignment: CDR1 SEHNR and CDR2 FQNEAQ (reference sequence). The CDR3 coding sequence is TGTGCCAGCAGCCAGGACCGAAATACCCAGTACTTC. As protein: CASSQDRNTQYF.

V and J are TRBV2 and TRBJ1-1; weak D call: TRBD1 (6 bases). The germline gives CDR1 SNHLY, CDR2 FYNNEI. Trimming removed 5 bases from V and 3 bases from J, with 7 bases in between. The CDR3 length is 12 residues. CDR3 DNA: TGTGCCAGCAGTAAGGGGGACACTGAAGCTTTCTTT. Its protein product is CASSKGDTEAFF.

Of note for this clonotype: One end of the junction varies from germline; a read error may be responsible. V usage is TRBV12-3 or TRBV12-4 and J usage is TRBJ2-5; 9 bases line up with TRBD2. This CDR3 has 14 residues. The DNA for the CDR3 is TGTGCCAGCAGCTTAGCGGGGGTTGCGGAGACCCAGTACTTC. Protein: CASSLAGVAETQYF.

The chain joins TRBV7-9 to TRBJ1-1; TRBD1 is a possible D gene (6 bases). CDR3 length: 14 residues. V dropped 5 bases and J dropped 3 bases, with 13 bases sitting between them. Germline assignment: CDR1 SEHNR and CDR2 FQNEAQ (reference sequence). The CDR3 region is CASSIYRDDTEAFF. For the CDR3, the DNA is TGTGCCAGCAGCATATACAGGGACGACACTGAAGCTTTCTTT.

This clonotype turned up a few times. V and J are TRBV7-9 and TRBJ2-7; D may correspond to TRBD1 or TRBD2 (5 bases each). Trimming removed 5 bases from V and 2 bases from J, with 19 bases in between. The CDR3 is 16 residues long. CDR1 SEHNR and CDR2 FQNEAQ come from the germline V gene (reference sequence). The CDR3 spells CASSPRSGPDTYEQYF. In DNA, the CDR3 is TGTGCCAGCAGCCCCCGGTCGGGACCTGATACCTACGAGCAGTACTTC.

This sequence joins TRBV7-2 and TRBJ2-5, with D possibly matching TRBD1 (5 bases). The germline gives CDR1 SGHTA, CDR2 FQGNSA. Deletions cut 1 base from V and 9 bases from J, with 15 bases between. This CDR3 comprises 14 residues. The CDR3 loop is CASSLVGLMGSQYF. The CDR3 DNA is TGTGCCAGCAGCTTAGTGGGGCTGATGGGGTCCCAGTACTTC.

This clonotype turned up a few times. The gene calls are TRBV12-3 or TRBV12-4 and TRBJ1-5; a weak D match, TRBD1 (6 bases). The CDR3 is made up of 14 amino acids. V lost 3 bases and J lost 6, with 12 bases in between. In nucleotides, the CDR3 is TGTGCCAGCAGTTTCCAGGGGAATACTCAGCCCCAGCATTTT. This encodes CASSFQGNTQPQHF.

Ten or more counts support this clonotype. This rearrangement joins TRBV7-2 to TRBJ2-7; no firm D call. V was pared by 1 base and J by 7 bases, with 14 bases between. CDR3 length: 14 amino acids. Germline V gene data show CDR1 as SGHTA and CDR2 as FQGNSA. CDR3 protein: CASSLGAGPWEQYV. In nucleotides, the CDR3 is TGTGCCAGCAGCTTAGGGGCAGGTCCTTGGGAGCAGTACGTC.

The V call is TRBV24-1, the J call TRBJ2-5; D might be TRBD1 or TRBD2, each matching 7 bases. In germline, CDR1 is KGHDR, CDR2 SFDVKD. V lost 4 bases to trimming and J lost 4 bases, with 18 bases between them. The CDR3 runs to 16 residues. As DNA, the CDR3 is TGTGCCACCAGTGAATCCAACAGGGGAGGGGGAGAGACCCAGTACTTC. It translates to CATSESNRGGGETQYF.

This clonotype has only a few counts. The V call is TRBV12-3 or TRBV12-4, the J call TRBJ1-5, with D possibly being TRBD1 (5 bases). V lost 6 bases and J 7 bases, leaving 10 bases between the germline ends. The CDR3 has 12 residues. The CDR3 region is CASRGDRQPQHF. The CDR3 region has the DNA TGTGCCAGCAGGGGGGATAGGCAGCCCCAGCATTTT.

The V gene is TRBV5-1, the J gene TRBJ2-6, with D tentatively TRBD1 (5 bases). This CDR3 contains 16 residues. CDR1 and CDR2 (germline): SGHRS, YFSETQ. With 0 bases removed from V and 2 bases from J, the gap between germline ends came to 9 bases. DNA of the CDR3: TGCGCCAGCAGCTTGGTTTGGGGCCCTGGGGCCAACGTCCTGACTTTC. This codes for CASSLVWGPGANVLTF.

This clonotype has a count of ten or more. This rearrangement joins TRBV5-1 to TRBJ1-2; the D gene is possibly TRBD1 (6 bases). Between the trimmed V and J ends, which lost 4 bases and 7 bases, there was a span of 17 bases. There are 14 residues in the CDR3. The germline CDR1 and CDR2 sequences are SGHRS and YFSETQ. The CDR3 loop reads CASSVTSGGRGYTF. The CDR3 bases are TGCGCCAGCAGCGTAACATCGGGGGGCCGTGGCTACACCTTC.

This clonotype came up a few times. The chain employs TRBV12-3 or TRBV12-4 and TRBJ2-1; D is ambiguous. V lost 5 bases, J lost 12 bases, and 14 bases lay in between. The CDR3 is made up of 12 amino acids. The CDR3 coding sequence is TGTGCCAGCAGTCCTCAGAGTACACGGCAGTTCTTC. Encoded protein: CASSPQSTRQFF.

The genes are TRBV29-1 and TRBJ1-3, with a tentative D call TRBD1 (5 bases). CDR1 and CDR2 (germline): SQVTM, ANQGSEA. The length of the CDR3 is 12 residues. Trimming left V 6 bases short and J 5 bases short, with 11 bases between. The DNA for the CDR3 is TGCAGCGTGGGCCGGGGCCGAAACACCATATATTTT. Translating gives CSVGRGRNTIYF. Using reference TRBV29-1 and TRBJ1-3 for the parts outside the CDR3, the full variable domain is SAVISQKPSRDICQRGTSLTIQCQVDSQVTMMFWYRQQPGQSLTLIATANQGSEATYESGFVIDKFPISRPNLTFSTLTVSNMSPEDSSIYLCSVGRGRNTIYFGEGSWLTVV.